These 18 T cell receptor beta chains were sequenced from one sample in a study of shared clonotypes between healthy human individuals. Clones were sequenced by immunoSEQ multiplex PCR, and TCRdb holds only the in-frame ones, with some missing. In the table there are some 1,100,000 clones, roughly 74% of which are singletons. The sample was memory CD4+ T cells from PBMCs. The subset denotes: CD45RA-negative fraction. All receptors derive from a man aged 18 to 29 in good health. Some clones in this sample may be carry-over from other donors' samples.

This clone occurred a few times. V gene TRBV19 combines with J gene TRBJ1-5; the D is unclear. This CDR3 is built from 15 residues. The V gene lost 9 bases and the J gene lost 1 base, with 16 bases spanning the gap. Germline CDR1 LNHDA, CDR2 SQIVND (reference sequence). The CDR3 bases are TGTGCCAGCAGATTCGGGATCTTAAGCAATCAGCCCCAGCATTTT. This encodes CASRFGILSNQPQHF.

The chain uses TRBV6-6 and TRBJ2-3; TRBD2 matches 12 bases. The germline V gene has CDR1 MNHNY and CDR2 SVGAGI (reference sequence). This CDR3 is 15 amino acids long. The V gene end was trimmed by 6 bases and the J gene end by 2 bases; junction bases not matched to a gene: 3. The CDR3 reads CASRLAGGPTDTQYF. In DNA, the CDR3 is TGTGCCAGCAGGCTAGCGGGAGGGCCCACAGATACGCAGTATTTT.

This clone was picked up many times. V and J are TRBV6-5 and TRBJ2-1; tentative D call: TRBD2 (5 bases). The CDR3 is 14 amino acids. Deletions cut 8 bases from V and 8 bases from J, with 19 bases between. Germline V gene data show CDR1 as MNHEY and CDR2 as SVGAGI. CDR3 DNA sequence: TGTGCCAGCTCTAGGGCTCGGGGAGTCTATGAGCAGTTCTTC. Its translation: CASSRARGVYEQFF.

To note about this clone: Other DNA sequences in the sample encode the same CDR3. The chain is built from TRBV6-6 and TRBJ1-5; TRBD1 might be the D (5 bases). CDR3 length: 13 residues. In germline, CDR1 is MNHNY, CDR2 SVGAGI (reference sequence). With 3 bases removed from V and 4 bases from J, the gap between germline ends came to 7 bases. CDR3 in DNA: TGTGCCAGCAGTTATGGGGGGAATCAGCCCCAGCATTTT. This encodes CASSYGGNQPQHF.

The table lists this clone with many counts. This chain uses TRBV11-2 with TRBJ2-2; D may be TRBD2 (5 bases). The CDR3 runs 16 residues. Trimming took 5 bases from V and 1 from J, leaving 14 bases between them. The germline V gene encodes CDR1 SGHAT and CDR2 FQNNGV. In nucleotides, the CDR3 is TGTGCCAGCAGCCCCCTTGGAGGAAGGAACACCGGGGAGCTGTTTTTT. Translated, it gives CASSPLGGRNTGELFF.

The V call is TRBV29-1, the J call TRBJ2-7; TRBD1 agrees at 8 bases. From germline, CDR1 is SQVTM and CDR2 ANQGSEA. The CDR3 consists of 15 residues. Trimming took 6 bases from V and 3 from J; bases not matched to a gene: 13. CDR3 sequence: CSVRGGGDRGYEQYF. The CDR3 bases are TGCAGCGTCCGGGGTGGTGGCGACAGGGGCTACGAGCAGTACTTC.

The rearrangement uses TRBV7-9 and TRBJ2-7, with unresolved D. V was pared by 3 bases and J by 2 bases, with 11 bases between. CDR3 length: 14 residues. Germline CDR1 SEHNR, CDR2 FQNEAQ (reference sequence). The CDR3 bases are TGTGCCAGCAGCTTCGGGCCCAGGACCTACGAGCAGTACTTC. This gives the protein CASSFGPRTYEQYF.

This clone has more than one count but fewer than ten. This chain joins TRBV7-2 and TRBJ2-7; the D call may be TRBD1 or TRBD2 (5 bases each). Germline V CDR1 and CDR2: SGHTA, FQGNSA. The CDR3 is made up of 13 amino acids. V was shortened by 5 bases and J by 1 base, with 9 bases between the two germline ends. In DNA, the CDR3 is TGTGCCAGCAGCCGGGACGCGTCCTACGAGCAGTACTTC. Protein product: CASSRDASYEQYF.

Details on this clone: It may be a read error: a sequence one base away is much more abundant. The same CDR3 can be traced to other DNA sequences in this sample. The chain joins TRBV11-1 to TRBJ1-1, with D unresolved. This CDR3 is built from 13 residues. Germline-derived CDR1 and CDR2 are SGHAT and FQDESV (reference sequence). V was trimmed by 1 base and J by 2 bases, leaving 5 bases between them. CDR3 nucleotide sequence: TGTGCCAGCAGCTTAGACAGAAACACTGAAGCTTTCTTT. Protein sequence: CASSLDRNTEAFF.

In regard to this clone: At one boundary the junction diverges from the germline segment, which might be a read error. J is TRBJ2-3 and V is TRBV6-5; D gene ambiguous. The CDR3 spans 14 residues. CDR1 MNHEY and CDR2 SVGAGI come from the germline V gene. The CDR3 coding sequence is TGTGCCAGCAGTTACGGGCAGTACACAGATACGCAGTATTTC. Its protein product is CASSYGQYTDTQYF.

The chain joins TRBV19 to TRBJ2-3; no definite D call. Germline V lookup: CDR1 LNHDA, CDR2 SQIVND (reference sequence). The CDR3 sequence is 13 residues long. Trimming took 6 bases from V and 3 from J, leaving 10 bases between them. Written as DNA, the CDR3 is TGTGCCAGTAGGAAGTATATAACAGATACGCAGTATTTT. It yields the protein CASRKYITDTQYF.

The rearrangement uses TRBV7-2 and TRBJ2-1; D is undetermined. Trimming stripped 2 bases from V and 6 bases from J, with 8 bases between. The CDR3 has 13 residues. Germline CDR1 reads SGHTA; CDR2 reads FQGNSA. CDR3 amino acids: CASSLPGGNEQFF. The CDR3 region has the DNA TGTGCCAGCAGCTTACCGGGCGGCAATGAGCAGTTCTTC.

For this clone: Other DNA sequences in this specimen translate into the identical CDR3. The V gene is TRBV6-5, the J gene TRBJ2-3; D is unresolved. The germline V and J ends were trimmed by 0 bases and 6 bases, with 1 base remaining between them. The CDR3 sequence is 11 residues long. The germline gives CDR1 MNHEY, CDR2 SVGAGI. CDR3 amino acids: CASSYSDTQYF. The CDR3 DNA reads TGTGCCAGCAGTTACTCCGATACGCAGTATTTT.

The V call is TRBV27, the J call TRBJ2-2; possibly TRBD1 for D (5 bases). CDR1 MNHEY and CDR2 SMNVEV come from the germline V gene (reference sequence). The CDR3 is made up of 14 amino acids. V gave up 2 bases and J gave up 6 bases, with 10 bases separating them. In DNA, the CDR3 is TGTGCCAGCAGTTTAGATCAGGGTGCCGGGGAGCTGTTTTTT. Protein product: CASSLDQGAGELFF.

Regarding this clone: Other DNA sequences of this sample code for an identical CDR3. The genes are TRBV9 and TRBJ2-5; 11 positions agree with TRBD2. The CDR3 extends over 16 amino acids. Germline V gene sequence: CDR1 SGDLS, CDR2 YYNGEE. V was pared by 0 bases and J by 2 bases, with 3 bases of the junction left unmatched. The CDR3 is CASSVGGTSGQETQYF. Written as DNA, the CDR3 is TGTGCCAGCAGCGTAGGTGGGACTAGCGGTCAAGAGACCCAGTACTTC.

V is TRBV6-5 and J is TRBJ2-1; perhaps TRBD2 as D (7 bases). This CDR3 has 14 residues. Germline V gives CDR1 MNHEY, CDR2 SVGAGI. V shed 10 bases and J shed 1 base, with 14 bases lying between them. The CDR3 sequence: CATRGGRSYNEQFF. Here the CDR3 DNA reads TGTGCCACCAGGGGCGGGAGATCCTACAATGAGCAGTTCTTC.

The rearrangement joins TRBV2 to TRBJ1-1; no reliable D call. The V gene's germline CDR1 is SNHLY and CDR2 FYNNEI. V was trimmed by 6 bases and J by 1 base, leaving 12 bases between them. The CDR3 runs 14 residues. The CDR3 loop is CASRQTLTNTEAFF. As DNA, the CDR3 is TGTGCCAGCAGACAGACACTTACGAACACTGAAGCTTTCTTT.

The V and J genes are TRBV15 and TRBJ1-1, with a possible D match to TRBD1 (6 bases). Germline V gene sequence: CDR1 LNHNV, CDR2 YYDKDF (reference sequence). CDR3 length: 15 amino acids. The germline V and J ends were trimmed by 1 base and 6 bases, with 15 bases remaining between them. The CDR3 DNA follows: TGTGCCACCAGCAGAGTGGGGCAGGGGTGGGCTGAAGCTTTCTTT. This encodes CATSRVGQGWAEAFF.